This TCR beta chain was obtained from a study of human T cells and chemical hapten exposure. Turning to this clonotype: What it binds is unknown. Just one base apart from a much larger clone, this may be a read error. The CDR3 does not close with the conserved phenylalanine or tryptophan, likely indicating a read error.

Study observations and caveats: Because all patients had alopecia, their immune responses might differ from healthy ones.

The time point here: pre-sensitization, week 0. Indicated treatment: therapeutic diphenylcyclopropenone sensitization with weekly scalp DPC. Germline CDR1 is MNHEY and CDR2 is SMNVEV (reference sequence). Trimming cost V 9 bases and J 5 bases; bases outside gene matches: 9. The CDR3 contains 14 residues. TCRdb re-called the RACE reads through MiXCR, storing one row per CDR3 protein. The top ten clones hold approximately 3.1% of a sample with 95,000 to 100,000 distinct CDR3 sequences, 11% of them seen once. The chain links TRBV27 to TRBJ1-1, with 10 bases matching TRBD1. This clonotype was obtained from a woman aged 55-75 years with alopecia areata. Some clones in this sample may be carry-over from other donors' samples. Sequencing used whole blood, obtained in connection with sensitization to the hapten diphenylcyclopropenone (DPC). The CDR3 DNA reads TGTGCCAGTCGACAGGGGGCGAGAGGTACTGAAGCTTTCCTT. It is translated as CASRQGARGTEAFL.